Sequencing of this T cell receptor beta chain was carried out in a study of T cell changes during pregnancy in multiple sclerosis. This CDR3 spans 14 amino acids. Germline values: CDR1 SEHNR, CDR2 FQNEAQ (reference sequence). Losses at the gene ends were 5 bases for V and 1 base for J; bases not matched to a gene: 5. The assay was immunoSEQ multiplex PCR, and TCRdb's table has in-frame clones only and misses some. The sample has about 30,000 clones, about nine tenths seen once; the top ten hold 3.5% to 4.5%. This TCR was recovered from a female donor with multiple sclerosis, enrolled in a pregnancy study. The specimen comprised CD8+ T cells from peripheral blood mononuclear cells, sampled in the second trimester of pregnancy. V gene TRBV7-9 combines with J gene TRBJ2-7, with 7 bases matching TRBD2. The CDR3 DNA sequence: TGTGCCAGCAGCCCCGGGGGGAGGTCCTACGAGCAGTACTTC. This sequence encodes CASSPGGRSYEQYF.